Shown below are 22 T cell receptor beta chains from a single sample sequenced in a study of blood T cell repertoires in COVID-19. Profiling relied on immunoSEQ multiplex PCR, and the TCRdb table lists in-frame clones only, not all of them. This sample carries about 160,000 clones, around 82% of them seen once, and the ten largest clones take 4.5% to 7.5%. The sample consisted of PBMCs or T cells enriched from blood (not recorded which). The receptor source for this set is a man between 40 and 49 years old who had recovered from COVID-19.

This sequence joins TRBV9 and TRBJ2-5; D might be TRBD1 (6 bases). Deletions cut 4 bases from V and 4 bases from J, with 14 bases between. The V gene's germline CDR1 is SGDLS and CDR2 YYNGEE. The length of the CDR3 is 14 residues. The CDR3: CASSSGQWGETQYF. CDR3 nucleotides: TGTGCCAGCAGCTCAGGACAGTGGGGAGAGACCCAGTACTTC. Drawing the rest from reference TRBV9 and TRBJ2-5, the complete variable domain is DSGVTQTPKHLITATGQRVTLRCSPRSGDLSVYWYQQSLDQGLQFLIQYYNGEERAKGNILERFSAQQFPDLHSELNLSSLELGDSALYFCASSSGQWGETQYFGPGTRLLVL.

The chain links TRBV5-4 to TRBJ1-1, with 7 nucleotides matching TRBD1. The junction had 7 bases not matched to a gene; V was cut back by 4 bases and J by 1 base. Germline V gene sequence: CDR1 SGHNT, CDR2 YYREEE (reference sequence). The CDR3 length is 15 residues. This CDR3 reads CASSIITGANTEAFF. In DNA form, the CDR3 reads TGTGCCAGCAGCATAATAACAGGGGCGAACACTGAAGCTTTCTTT. Supplemented by reference TRBV5-4 and TRBJ1-1, the full variable domain reads ETGVTQSPTHLIKTRGQQVTLRCSSQSGHNTVSWYQQALGQGPQFIFQYYREEENGRGNFPPRFSGLQFPNYSSELNVNALELDDSALYLCASSIITGANTEAFFGQGTRLTVV.

This clone was picked up a small number of times. This chain connects TRBV12-3 or TRBV12-4 to TRBJ1-2; D remains ambiguous. The CDR3 extends over 13 amino acids. With 6 bases removed from V and 8 bases from J, the gap between germline ends came to 16 bases. This CDR3 is CASSPVRFYGYTF. The CDR3 region has the DNA TGTGCCAGCAGCCCGGTCAGGTTCTACGGCTACACCTTC.

The chain joins TRBV5-4 to TRBJ2-5; 9 positions match TRBD2. Germline CDR1 is SGHNT and CDR2 is YYREEE (reference sequence). This CDR3 region has 15 residues. V lost 5 bases and J lost 3; bases outside the gene matches: 8. CDR3 nucleotide sequence: TGTGCCAGCAGTTCGCGAGCGGGGGGAAAAGAGACCCAGTACTTC. Its protein product is CASSSRAGGKETQYF.

The rearrangement joins TRBV30 to TRBJ2-5, with a weak D call TRBD2 (5 bases). Trimming took 2 bases from V and 5 from J, leaving 12 bases between them. From germline, CDR1 is GTSNPN and CDR2 SVGIG (reference sequence). The CDR3 sequence is 13 residues long. This CDR3 is CAWSSGIRETQYF. The CDR3 DNA reads TGTGCCTGGAGTTCGGGGATCCGGGAGACCCAGTACTTC.

V usage is TRBV18 and J usage is TRBJ1-3; TRBD1 agrees at 8 bases. Germline V gene lookup returns CDR1 KGHSH and CDR2 LQKENI. The CDR3 has 16 amino acids. The ends lost 3 bases at V and 4 bases at J; junction bases unmatched: 8. The DNA for the CDR3 is TGTGCCAGCTCACCCGGACAGGGCGAATCGGGAAACACCATATATTTT. Translated, it gives CASSPGQGESGNTIYF.

This clone showed up just a few times. This chain joins TRBV27 and TRBJ1-1, with 8 bases fitting TRBD1. V was clipped by 6 bases and J by 6 bases; unmatched bases: 6. CDR1 and CDR2 (germline): MNHEY, SMNVEV (reference sequence). This CDR3 comprises 13 residues. The CDR3 DNA is TGTGCCAGCAGGGACAGGGTACTGGCTGAAGCTTTCTTT. This translates into CASRDRVLAEAFF.

J is TRBJ2-5 and V is TRBV5-4; 9 bases map to TRBD2. CDR3 length equals 17 residues. The V gene's germline CDR1 is SGHNT and CDR2 YYREEE (reference sequence). V gave up 4 bases and J gave up 4 bases; unmatched junction bases: 14. The CDR3 sequence: CASSIRLRGGASETQYF. Written as DNA, the CDR3 is TGTGCCAGCAGCATCAGGCTCCGCGGGGGGGCCTCAGAGACCCAGTACTTC. Using reference TRBV5-4 and TRBJ2-5 for the parts outside the CDR3, the full variable domain is ETGVTQSPTHLIKTRGQQVTLRCSSQSGHNTVSWYQQALGQGPQFIFQYYREEENGRGNFPPRFSGLQFPNYSSELNVNALELDDSALYLCASSIRLRGGASETQYFGPGTRLLVL.

The gene calls are TRBV6-1 and TRBJ2-5; 7 positions agree with TRBD1. There are 15 residues in the CDR3. CDR1 is MNHNS and CDR2 is SASEGT in the germline V gene. The V gene end was trimmed by 0 bases and the J gene end by 4 bases; junction bases not matched to a gene: 5. CDR3 DNA sequence: TGTGCCAGCAGTGAAGCGATACAGGGGCCAGAGACCCAGTACTTC. Translation: CASSEAIQGPETQYF.

A few counts support this clone. The chain is built from TRBV28 and TRBJ1-1; 10 nucleotides align to TRBD1. Trimming removed 5 bases from V and 5 bases from J; junction bases left unmatched: 8. Germline CDR1 and CDR2: MDHEN and SYDVKM. CDR3 size: 15 residues. The CDR3: CASSQTGGAETEAFF. The CDR3 coding sequence is TGTGCCAGCAGTCAGACAGGGGGCGCGGAGACTGAAGCTTTCTTT. The variable domain in full, completed from reference TRBV28 and TRBJ1-1, reads DVKVTQSSRYLVKRTGEKVFLECVQDMDHENMFWYRQDPGLGLRLIYFSYDVKMKEKGDIPEGYSVSREKKERFSLILESASTNQTSMYLCASSQTGGAETEAFFGQGTRLTVV.

The rearrangement joins TRBV11-3 to TRBJ2-1, with D possibly matching TRBD1 (6 bases). The ends were cut back, 5 bases at V and 2 bases at J, with 13 bases in the middle. The CDR3 contains 15 residues. Germline-derived CDR1 and CDR2 are SGHNT and YENEEA. CDR3 sequence reads: CASSQQGTAYNEQFF. As DNA, the CDR3 is TGTGCCAGCAGCCAACAGGGCACAGCCTACAATGAGCAGTTCTTC.

The J gene is TRBJ1-1, the V gene TRBV12-5; 8 bases agree with TRBD1. Looked up from germline, CDR1 is LGHNT and CDR2 is FRNRAP. This CDR3 region has 13 residues. The J segment lost 5 bases and the V segment lost 6 bases, leaving 5 bases of the junction unmatched. This chain's CDR3 is CASGVDRETEAFF. The CDR3 nucleotides are TGTGCTAGTGGCGTGGACAGGGAGACTGAAGCTTTCTTT.

This sequence joins TRBV14 and TRBJ2-2; 8 nucleotides match TRBD2. The CDR3 sequence is 16 residues long. Germline loops: CDR1 SGHDN, CDR2 FVKESK. Germline trimming cut 4 bases from V and 3 bases from J; bases unmatched to any gene: 7. The DNA of the CDR3 is TGTGCCAGCAGCCGTCAGCGGGGGCGATACACCGGGGAGCTGTTTTTT. Protein product: CASSRQRGRYTGELFF.

The genes are TRBV12-5 and TRBJ2-3, with 8 bases identical to TRBD2. The CDR3 is 15 amino acids. V gave up 6 bases and J gave up 3 bases; unmatched junction bases: 8. CDR1 and CDR2 (germline): LGHNT, FRNRAP. The CDR3 region has the DNA TGTGCTAGTGGGTCGGCGGCGGGGGGAACAGATACGCAGTATTTT. Protein sequence: CASGSAAGGTDTQYF.

In this sample, this clone turned up a few times. The genes are TRBV3-1 (or the pseudogene TRBV3-2) and TRBJ1-2; D is undetermined. This CDR3 is 18 amino acids long. Trimming cost V 2 bases and J 4 bases, with 23 bases left between them. Per germline, CDR1 LGHDT and CDR2 YNNKEL (reference sequence). CDR3 residues: CASSQRWRAESDPYGYTF. DNA for the CDR3: TGTGCCAGCAGCCAAAGGTGGAGGGCGGAGTCAGATCCCTATGGCTACACCTTC.

This chain links TRBV4-1 with TRBJ2-7; D is perhaps TRBD1 (5 bases). Germline V lookup: CDR1 MGHRA, CDR2 YSYEKL. This CDR3 spans 16 amino acids. V shed 4 bases and J shed 3 bases, with 19 bases lying between them. CDR3 bases: TGCGCCAGCAGCCCCGAACAAGGAAGGGGCAGCTACGAGCAGTACTTC. Encoded protein: CASSPEQGRGSYEQYF.

The chain is built from TRBV14 and TRBJ2-2, with a weak D call TRBD2 (7 bases). The CDR3 sequence is 16 residues long. In germline, CDR1 is SGHDN, CDR2 FVKESK. With 0 bases removed from V and 3 bases from J, the gap between germline ends came to 11 bases. CDR3 in DNA: TGTGCCAGCAGCCAAGACGGGGGGCCGTACACCGGGGAGCTGTTTTTT. It specifies CASSQDGGPYTGELFF.

The chain combines TRBV7-9 with TRBJ1-1; D perhaps matches TRBD1 (6 bases). This CDR3 contains 15 residues. V dropped 4 bases and J dropped 1 base, with 13 bases sitting between them. Germline CDR1 is SEHNR and CDR2 is FQNEAQ (reference sequence). CDR3 nucleotides: TGTGCCAGCAGCTCAGGGGCCAGAAAGAACACTGAAGCTTTCTTT. Protein sequence: CASSSGARKNTEAFF.

The chain couples TRBV6-6 to TRBJ2-7, with 12 bases fitting TRBD1. CDR1 and CDR2 from the germline V gene are MNHNY and SVGAGI (reference sequence). The CDR3 sequence is 15 residues long. J was trimmed by 4 bases and V by 6 bases; bases with no gene match: 7. CDR3: CASRPGTGGAYEQYV. CDR3 coding DNA: TGTGCCAGCAGGCCCGGGACAGGGGGCGCTTACGAGCAGTACGTC.

The chain couples TRBV10-3 to TRBJ2-1; 9 bases match TRBD2. Per the germline V gene, CDR1 is ENHRY and CDR2 is SYGVKD. The CDR3 runs 14 residues. Trimming removed 4 bases from V and 5 bases from J; junction bases left unmatched: 3. The CDR3, as DNA: TGTGCCATCAGTGGGGGACTAGCAGACAATGAGCAGTTCTTC. This translates into CAISGGLADNEQFF.

The chain has TRBV5-1 and TRBJ2-6; D might be TRBD2 (5 bases). The CDR3 contains 16 residues. CDR1 is SGHRS and CDR2 is YFSETQ in the germline V gene. Trimming stripped 0 bases from V and 0 bases from J, with 7 bases between. The CDR3 bases are TGCGCCAGCAGCTTGGAAGGGAGCTCTGGGGCCAACGTCCTGACTTTC. This sequence encodes CASSLEGSSGANVLTF.

Here the CDR3 DNA reads TGTGCCAGCAGTTTAGCGGGCAACGAGCAGTTCTTC. This codes for CASSLAGNEQFF. The chain has TRBV12-3 or TRBV12-4 and TRBJ2-1; unclear D gene. There are 12 residues in the CDR3. Trimming removed 0 bases from V and 10 bases from J, with 7 bases in between.